This TCR beta chain was observed in a study of early T cells in non-severe SARS-CoV-2 infection. Deletions cut 3 bases from V and 4 bases from J, with 10 bases between. The germline CDR1 and CDR2 sequences are DFQATT and SNEGSKA (reference sequence). This CDR3 region has 12 residues. Researchers attached unique molecular identifiers to individual cDNA molecules. Using its own MiXCR run on the 5' RACE reads, TCRdb lists one record per CDR3 protein. The sample has about 98,000 distinct CDR3 sequences; 13% are singletons. This clonotype was seen repeatedly, ten times or more. The clonotype comes from an adult who was a healthcare worker with PCR-confirmed SARS-CoV-2 infection or an uninfected control (not recorded which). Specimen: whole blood. The rearrangement joins TRBV20-1 to TRBJ2-7, with a tentative D call TRBD2 (6 bases). The CDR3 DNA reads TGCAGTGCTAGCGGGAGTTTTTACGAGCAGTACTTC. It specifies CSASGSFYEQYF.